What follows are 18 T cell receptor beta chains derived from one specimen sequenced in a study. TCRdb used MiXCR to reprocess the 5' RACE reads, holding one entry per CDR3 protein. The data show under 60,000 distinct CDR3 sequences, with 25% to 30% seen just once and approximately 2% held by the top ten. The sequenced material came from naive CD4+ T cells sorted from blood. Subset denoted: naive CD4+ T cells, CD4+CD45RA+CD25-. Receptor source: a female donor with breast cancer.

This chain links TRBV6-1 with TRBJ2-2; D tentatively reads TRBD1 or TRBD2 (5 bases each). Trimming removed 2 bases from V and 4 bases from J, with 14 bases in between. The CDR3 length is 16 residues. Germline V gives CDR1 MNHNS, CDR2 SASEGT. CDR3 bases: TGTGCCAGCAGTGAATCCGTAGGGGACGGCACCGGGGAGCTGTTTTTT. It specifies CASSESVGDGTGELFF.

This clonotype was counted ten times or more. The CDR3 sequence is CASSPTGLQETQYF. The CDR3 DNA follows: TGTGCCAGCAGCCCGACAGGGTTGCAAGAGACCCAGTACTTC. The chain uses TRBV7-3 and TRBJ2-5, with 7 bases identical to TRBD1. The CDR3 has 14 amino acids. The germline V gene encodes CDR1 SGHTA and CDR2 FQGTGA. Germline trimming cut 5 bases from V and 2 bases from J; bases unmatched to any gene: 5.

This clonotype was detected ten times or more. This chain links TRBV7-8 with TRBJ2-7; 7 bases match TRBD2. The germline CDR1 and CDR2 sequences are SGHVS and FQNEAQ. This CDR3 contains 16 residues. Unmatched junction bases numbered 13, after V lost 4 bases and J lost 4 bases. CDR3 in amino acids: CASSSPGGRAGYEQYF. The CDR3 bases are TGTGCCAGCAGCTCTCCGGGCGGGAGAGCTGGGTACGAGCAGTACTTC.

The rearrangement joins TRBV4-3 to TRBJ1-1; 8 nucleotides match TRBD1. Germline loops: CDR1 LGHNA, CDR2 YSLEER. Trimming removed 1 base from V and 6 bases from J; junction bases left unmatched: 13. The CDR3 sequence is 17 residues long. CDR3 protein: CASSQVGGTGGFPEAFF. The CDR3 coding sequence is TGCGCCAGCAGCCAAGTTGGTGGGACAGGCGGATTCCCTGAAGCTTTCTTT.

This chain joins TRBV7-3 and TRBJ2-2; 10 bases line up with TRBD1. CDR1 and CDR2 (germline): SGHTA, FQGTGA. Unmatched junction bases numbered 11, after V lost 4 bases and J lost 6 bases. The CDR3 loop spans 17 amino acids. This chain's CDR3 is CASSSGQGLGRAGELFF. The CDR3 DNA sequence: TGTGCCAGCAGCTCGGGACAGGGGCTCGGAAGGGCCGGGGAGCTGTTTTTT.

As regards this clonotype: Possible read error: a much larger clone is one base away. The rearrangement links TRBV6-5 to TRBJ1-1; D might be TRBD1 (6 bases). The germline gives CDR1 MNHEY, CDR2 SVGAGI. This CDR3 spans 14 amino acids. Trimming pared 2 bases from V and 3 bases from J, leaving 10 bases between. The CDR3 DNA reads TGTGCCAGCAGTTACGGGGGGGCTGACACTGAAGCTTTCTTT. Translation gives CASSYGGADTEAFF.

About this clonotype: A read error may be the cause here, since a much bigger clone is one base away. The V gene is TRBV20-1, the J gene TRBJ1-1; 7 nucleotides agree with TRBD1. Germline CDR1 is DFQATT and CDR2 is SNEGSKA (reference sequence). The CDR3 runs 12 residues. The CDR3 DNA reads TGCAGTGGCGAGGGACAGCACACTGAAGCTTCCTTT. This codes for CSGEGQHTEASF.

This clonotype was counted between two and nine times. A much larger clone lies a single base off, so this may be a read error. The rearrangement uses TRBV3-1 and TRBJ1-1; D might be TRBD1 (6 bases). The CDR3 totals 14 residues. The germline gives CDR1 LGHDT, CDR2 YNNKEL (reference sequence). The germline V and J ends were trimmed by 1 base and 4 bases, with 10 bases remaining between them. CDR3 nucleotide sequence: TGTGCCAGCAGCCAAGGCGGGGGCGGCACTGAAGCTTTCTTT. This gives the protein CASSQGGGGTEAFF.

This clonotype appeared a single time. This chain connects TRBV7-8 to TRBJ2-5; tentative D call: TRBD1 (5 bases). V was clipped by 7 bases and J by 5 bases, with 14 bases between them. The CDR3 contains 13 residues. Per germline, CDR1 SGHVS and CDR2 FQNEAQ. The CDR3 here is CASIKTAKETQYF. CDR3 DNA sequence: TGTGCCAGCATAAAGACAGCTAAGGAGACCCAGTACTTC.

This sequence joins TRBV5-1 and TRBJ1-5, with a tentative D call TRBD1 (6 bases). V was trimmed by 0 bases and J by 9 bases, leaving 19 bases between them. The CDR3 is 16 residues long. Germline V lookup: CDR1 SGHRS, CDR2 YFSETQ. DNA of the CDR3: TGCGCCAGCAGCTTGGGCTTAGTACAGGGCGGGCGGCCCCAGCATTTT. This codes for CASSLGLVQGGRPQHF.

There are many counts of this clonotype. This chain links TRBV6-1 with TRBJ1-1; a possible D gene is TRBD1 (5 bases). The V end was cut by 0 bases, the J end by 1 base, with 9 bases between. There are 15 residues in the CDR3. The germline gives CDR1 MNHNS, CDR2 SASEGT. CDR3 loop: CASSEAPRGNTEAFF. The CDR3 nucleotides read TGTGCCAGCAGTGAAGCTCCTAGGGGGAACACTGAAGCTTTCTTT.

This chain links TRBV5-1 with TRBJ2-7, with 7 bases identical to TRBD1. Trimming took 4 bases from V and 3 from J; bases not matched to a gene: 4. This CDR3 is 13 amino acids long. Germline V gene lookup returns CDR1 SGHRS and CDR2 YFSETQ. The CDR3 loop is CASSKGQDYEQYF. CDR3 sequence (DNA): TGCGCCAGCAGCAAAGGACAGGACTACGAGCAGTACTTC.

The count of this clonotype is one. A read error may be the cause here, since a much bigger clone is one base away. The genes are TRBV29-1 and TRBJ1-2, with TRBD1 as a possible D gene (6 bases). There are 14 residues in the CDR3. The V gene's germline CDR1 is SQVTM and CDR2 ANQGSEA. Trimming pared 1 base from V and 5 bases from J, leaving 14 bases between. The CDR3: CSVEGPARGYGYTF. The CDR3 DNA reads as TGCAGCGTTGAAGGACCGGCCAGGGGTTATGGCTACACCTTC.

A few counts support this clonotype. This sequence joins TRBV5-5 and TRBJ1-1; no clear D. Germline V gives CDR1 SGHKS, CDR2 YYEKEE (reference sequence). CDR3 length: 14 residues. V was clipped by 0 bases and J by 0 bases, with 6 bases between them. Here the CDR3 DNA reads TGTGCCAGCAGCTTGGTTCACATGAACACTGAAGCTTTCTTT. This sequence encodes CASSLVHMNTEAFF.

The chain couples TRBV5-1 to TRBJ2-2, with D unclear. The germline V and J ends were trimmed by 4 bases and 2 bases, with 9 bases remaining between them. The CDR3 spans 14 residues. Germline CDR1 SGHRS, CDR2 YFSETQ. The CDR3 nucleotides read TGCGCCAGCAGCACATCCTATAACACCGGGGAGCTGTTTTTT. Its translation: CASSTSYNTGELFF.

Note on this clonotype: A much bigger clone sits one base away, suggesting this may be a read error. V and J are TRBV5-1 and TRBJ2-2; D possibly corresponds to TRBD2 (6 bases). CDR1 and CDR2 from the germline V gene are SGHRS and YFSETQ. CDR3 length equals 16 residues. The DNA of the CDR3 is TGCGCCAGCAGCCGGGATAGCCAACCCGCGGGCGGGGAGCTGATTTTT. Translation: CASSRDSQPAGGELIF.

This clonotype was seen only a few times. This sequence joins TRBV4-2 and TRBJ1-5; no clear D. This CDR3 contains 14 residues. CDR1 is LGHNA and CDR2 is YNFKEQ in the germline V gene. V dropped 0 bases and J dropped 5 bases, with 8 bases sitting between them. The CDR3 bases are TGTGCCAGCAGCCAAGATTTTGGCGATCAGCCCCAGCATTTT. Its protein product is CASSQDFGDQPQHF.

This clonotype was seen a few times. The genes are TRBV5-1 and TRBJ1-1; 8 bases are a match to TRBD1. V shed 2 bases, J shed 2 bases, and the junction held 5 bases outside the gene matches. CDR1 and CDR2 (germline): SGHRS, YFSETQ. This CDR3 is built from 15 residues. CDR3 bases: TGCGCCAGCAGCTTTCAGGGGGCACCAAACACTGAAGCTTTCTTT. It is translated as CASSFQGAPNTEAFF.